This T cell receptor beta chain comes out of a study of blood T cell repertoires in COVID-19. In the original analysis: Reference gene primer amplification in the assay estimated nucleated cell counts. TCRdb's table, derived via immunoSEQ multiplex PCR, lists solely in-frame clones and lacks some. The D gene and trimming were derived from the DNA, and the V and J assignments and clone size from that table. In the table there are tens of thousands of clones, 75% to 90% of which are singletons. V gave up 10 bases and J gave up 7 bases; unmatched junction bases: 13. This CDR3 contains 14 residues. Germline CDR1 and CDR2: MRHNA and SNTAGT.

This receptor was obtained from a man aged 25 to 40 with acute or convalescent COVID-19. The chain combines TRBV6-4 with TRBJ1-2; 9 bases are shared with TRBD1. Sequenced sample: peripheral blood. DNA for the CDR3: TGTGCCACTAATGTACAGGGGGCGCATCCTGGCTACACCTTC. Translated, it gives CATNVQGAHPGYTF.